The 25 T cell receptor beta chains below come from one sample, sequenced in a study of blood T cell repertoires in COVID-19. Libraries were prepared by immunoSEQ multiplex PCR; TCRdb keeps only in-frame clonotypes and omits some of them. Of fewer than 400,000 clones in the sample, 70% to 90% were seen once. Sequencing was performed on PBMCs or T cells enriched from blood (not recorded which). All receptors derive from a man younger than 45 who had recovered from COVID-19.

The chain carries TRBV5-1 and TRBJ2-6; D not resolved. The germline V and J ends were trimmed by 4 bases and 4 bases, with 12 bases remaining between them. The CDR3 runs to 15 residues. Germline loops: CDR1 SGHRS, CDR2 YFSETQ. The DNA of the CDR3 is TGCGCCAGCAGCGGCAGGCTTTCCGGGGCCAACGTCCTGACTTTC. Protein: CASSGRLSGANVLTF. The full variable domain, its missing parts supplied by reference TRBV5-1 and TRBJ2-6, is KAGVTQTPRYLIKTRGQQVTLSCSPISGHRSVSWYQQTPGQGLQFLFEYFSETQRNKGNFPGRFSGRQFSNSRSEMNVSTLELGDSALYLCASSGRLSGANVLTFGAGSRLTVL.

The chain joins TRBV6-5 to TRBJ1-3, with 7 bases identical to TRBD1. The V segment lost 8 bases and the J segment 0 bases; nucleotides outside the gene matches: 7. Germline values: CDR1 MNHEY, CDR2 SVGAGI. The CDR3 totals 15 residues. CDR3 sequence (DNA): TGTGCCAGCTTTGAGACAGGGTCCTCTGGAAACACCATATATTTT. Translation gives CASFETGSSGNTIYF.

The chain uses TRBV7-2 and TRBJ2-7, with 10 bases identical to TRBD2. This CDR3 is 16 amino acids long. Trimming took 4 bases from V and 3 from J; bases not matched to a gene: 9. Germline V lookup: CDR1 SGHTA, CDR2 FQGNSA. For the CDR3, the DNA is TGTGCCAGCAGCTCCCAAGCTGTAGCGGGGGGCTACGAGCAGTACTTC. Its protein product is CASSSQAVAGGYEQYF.

V usage is TRBV19 and J usage is TRBJ2-7; 10 nucleotides line up with TRBD1. CDR1 and CDR2 from the germline V gene are LNHDA and SQIVND (reference sequence). The length of the CDR3 is 13 residues. The J segment lost 5 bases and the V segment lost 5 bases, leaving 3 bases of the junction unmatched. The CDR3 DNA reads as TGTGCCAGTAGTTCGACAGGGGGCCACGAGCAGTACTTC. Translating it yields CASSSTGGHEQYF.

V and J are TRBV3-1 (or the pseudogene TRBV3-2) and TRBJ1-6, with D perhaps matching TRBD1 (5 bases). V was cut by 2 bases and J by 10 bases, with 12 bases left in between. Germline V gene sequence: CDR1 LGHDT, CDR2 YNNKEL (reference sequence). The CDR3 sequence is 14 residues long. The CDR3 here is CASSQNQGQSPLHF. The DNA for the CDR3 is TGTGCCAGCAGCCAAAATCAGGGCCAATCACCCCTCCACTTT.

V gene TRBV2 combines with J gene TRBJ2-1, with TRBD1 as a possible D gene (5 bases). The germline V gene has CDR1 SNHLY and CDR2 FYNNEI. Trimming took 0 bases from V and 8 from J, leaving 17 bases between them. This CDR3 comprises 16 residues. This chain's CDR3 is CASSEAHQGRLDEQFF. The CDR3 nucleotides read TGTGCCAGCAGTGAAGCGCACCAGGGAAGGTTGGATGAGCAGTTCTTC. The variable domain in full, completed from reference TRBV2 and TRBJ2-1, reads EPEVTQTPSHQVTQMGQEVILRCVPISNHLYFYWYRQILGQKVEFLVSFYNNEISEKSEIFDDQFSVERPDGSNFTLKIRSTKLEDSAMYFCASSEAHQGRLDEQFFGPGTRLTVL.

This rearrangement joins TRBV5-6 to TRBJ1-2; 7 bases fit TRBD1. J gave up 4 bases and V 2 bases, and 5 bases lay outside the gene matches. Germline V gene data show CDR1 as SGHDT and CDR2 as YYEEEE. The CDR3 has 14 amino acids. The CDR3 bases are TGTGCCAGCAGCTTAAATACAGGGGTCTATGGCTACACCTTC. This sequence encodes CASSLNTGVYGYTF.

The CDR3 protein is CASSLRSTGTLTYEQYF. In nucleotides, the CDR3 is TGTGCCAGCAGCTTAAGATCTACAGGAACGCTTACTTACGAGCAGTACTTC. The chain couples TRBV11-2 to TRBJ2-7; D may be TRBD1 (5 bases). The length of the CDR3 is 17 residues. Germline V gene sequence: CDR1 SGHAT, CDR2 FQNNGV. The V gene lost 2 bases and the J gene lost 4 bases, with 21 bases spanning the gap.

The chain couples TRBV19 to TRBJ1-5, with D possibly being TRBD1 (5 bases). The CDR3 has 13 residues. Germline CDR1 is LNHDA and CDR2 is SQIVND (reference sequence). V was shortened by 7 bases and J by 6 bases, with 13 bases between the two germline ends. The CDR3 DNA sequence: TGTGCCAGTATCGGGGGGTACGGTCAGCCCCAGCATTTT. Its translation: CASIGGYGQPQHF. Based on the CDR3 plus reference TRBV19 and TRBJ1-5, the full variable domain is DGGITQSPKYLFRKEGQNVTLSCEQNLNHDAMYWYRQDPGQGLRLIYYSQIVNDFQKGDIAEGYSVSREKKESFPLTVTSAQKNPTAFYLCASIGGYGQPQHFGDGTRLSIL.

This rearrangement joins TRBV19 to TRBJ2-1; 10 nucleotides align to TRBD2. Germline CDR1 and CDR2: LNHDA and SQIVND (reference sequence). With 9 bases clipped from V and 7 bases from J, the junction kept 12 bases outside the gene matches. This CDR3 is built from 15 residues. This chain's CDR3 is CASKVAGGKANEQFF. Here the CDR3 DNA reads TGTGCCAGCAAGGTAGCGGGGGGCAAGGCAAATGAGCAGTTCTTC.

This chain connects TRBV9 to TRBJ2-3, with D possibly TRBD1 on 6 matching bases. Germline CDR1 and CDR2: SGDLS and YYNGEE. The CDR3 runs 14 residues. V lost 5 bases to trimming and J lost 2 bases, with 12 bases between them. The CDR3 coding sequence is TGTGCCAGCAGGGGGGCGTCAAACACAGATACGCAGTATTTT. Residues: CASRGASNTDTQYF.

This sequence joins TRBV29-1 and TRBJ1-2; 8 bases match TRBD1. The CDR3 extends over 14 amino acids. V trimming: 4 bases; J trimming: 4 bases; junction bases outside the gene matches: 8. Germline CDR1 is SQVTM and CDR2 is ANQGSEA. CDR3 coding DNA: TGCAGCGTTGGGGGTGGACAGGGAAGCTATGGCTACACCTTC. Translating gives CSVGGGQGSYGYTF.

The rearrangement links TRBV18 to TRBJ2-1, with D perhaps TRBD1 (5 bases). V shed 8 bases and J shed 1 base, with 6 bases lying between them. This CDR3 contains 12 residues. Germline values: CDR1 KGHSH, CDR2 LQKENI. This CDR3 reads CASRGSYNEQFF. The CDR3, as DNA: TGTGCCAGCAGGGGATCCTACAATGAGCAGTTCTTC. The variable domain in full, completed from reference TRBV18 and TRBJ2-1, reads NAGVMQNPRHLVRRRGQEARLRCSPMKGHSHVYWYRQLPEEGLKFMVYLQKENIIDESGMPKERFSAEFPKEGPSILRIQQVVRGDSAAYFCASRGSYNEQFFGPGTRLTVL.

The rearrangement links TRBV27 to TRBJ2-5, with a tentative D call TRBD2 (6 bases). CDR1 and CDR2 (germline): MNHEY, SMNVEV (reference sequence). This CDR3 comprises 15 residues. V gave up 8 bases and J gave up 4 bases, with 20 bases separating them. The CDR3 bases are TGTGCCAGCTCAGGTAGCGGCTATTGGGGAGAGACCCAGTACTTC. Its translation is CASSGSGYWGETQYF.

The chain combines TRBV11-2 with TRBJ1-1; maybe TRBD1 (5 bases). Trimming stripped 2 bases from V and 4 bases from J, with 11 bases between. The CDR3 sequence is 14 residues long. Germline V gives CDR1 SGHAT, CDR2 FQNNGV. For the CDR3, the DNA is TGTGCCAGCAGCTTATGGGGCAGCCCCACTGAAGCTTTCTTT. This encodes CASSLWGSPTEAFF.

The table lists this clone with a count of one. The chain uses TRBV4-1 and TRBJ2-7; D may be TRBD1 (5 bases). The CDR3 runs 13 residues. Trimming stripped 2 bases from V and 2 bases from J, with 7 bases between. Germline CDR1 reads MGHRA; CDR2 reads YSYEKL. CDR3 amino acids: CASSQRRAYEQYF. DNA for the CDR3: TGCGCCAGCAGCCAACGCAGGGCCTACGAGCAGTACTTC.

The chain carries TRBV11-1 and TRBJ1-6; 8 nucleotides align to TRBD1. The germline gives CDR1 SGHAT, CDR2 FQDESV (reference sequence). V lost 1 base, J lost 4 bases, and 3 bases stayed unmatched. This CDR3 contains 16 residues. The CDR3 reads CASSLVGTGYNSPLHF. The CDR3 DNA sequence: TGTGCCAGCAGCTTAGTCGGGACAGGATATAATTCACCCCTCCACTTT.

The chain recombines TRBV6-5 with TRBJ1-6; 7 positions agree with TRBD1. Germline CDR1 is MNHEY and CDR2 is SVGAGI. The CDR3 covers 15 residues. V dropped 5 bases and J dropped 9; count of bases not matched to a gene: 10. CDR3 nucleotides: TGTGCCAGCAGTCTTACAGGGGCCTCCTCTTCACCCCTCCACTTT. It encodes CASSLTGASSSPLHF.

The genes are TRBV5-4 and TRBJ2-1; D perhaps matches TRBD1 (6 bases). Trimming shortened V by 0 bases and J by 0 bases, and 10 bases separated the two germline ends. The germline CDR1 and CDR2 sequences are SGHNT and YYREEE (reference sequence). The CDR3 length is 16 residues. The CDR3 region is CASSLDTGSSYNEQFF. CDR3 sequence (DNA): TGTGCCAGCAGCTTGGACACAGGGAGCTCCTACAATGAGCAGTTCTTC. Looking up the rest from reference TRBV5-4 and TRBJ2-1 gives the full variable domain: ETGVTQSPTHLIKTRGQQVTLRCSSQSGHNTVSWYQQALGQGPQFIFQYYREEENGRGNFPPRFSGLQFPNYSSELNVNALELDDSALYLCASSLDTGSSYNEQFFGPGTRLTVL.

In its sample, this clone was seen a few times. The rearrangement links TRBV9 to TRBJ2-2; D unresolved. Germline loops: CDR1 SGDLS, CDR2 YYNGEE. The CDR3 sequence is 16 residues long. V dropped 8 bases and J dropped 1 base, with 18 bases sitting between them. The CDR3: CASGLTGGRNTGELFF. The DNA for the CDR3 is TGTGCCAGTGGCCTGACTGGTGGAAGGAACACCGGGGAGCTGTTTTTT. Variable domain in full (rest from reference TRBV9 and TRBJ2-2): DSGVTQTPKHLITATGQRVTLRCSPRSGDLSVYWYQQSLDQGLQFLIQYYNGEERAKGNILERFSAQQFPDLHSELNLSSLELGDSALYFCASGLTGGRNTGELFFGEGSRLTVL.

A single count supports this clone. In nucleotides, the CDR3 is TGCGCCAGCAGCTCCCCTGGGCAGCCTGAAGCTTTCTTT. Encoded protein: CASSSPGQPEAFF. The chain joins TRBV5-1 to TRBJ1-1; D is undetermined. Germline V gene sequence: CDR1 SGHRS, CDR2 YFSETQ. V lost 3 bases and J lost 6, with 12 bases in between. The CDR3 loop spans 13 amino acids. The full variable domain, its missing parts supplied by reference TRBV5-1 and TRBJ1-1, is KAGVTQTPRYLIKTRGQQVTLSCSPISGHRSVSWYQQTPGQGLQFLFEYFSETQRNKGNFPGRFSGRQFSNSRSEMNVSTLELGDSALYLCASSSPGQPEAFFGQGTRLTVV.

This chain connects TRBV9 to TRBJ1-2, with TRBD1 identical over 8 bases. The germline V gene encodes CDR1 SGDLS and CDR2 YYNGEE. V lost 0 bases and J lost 3; bases outside the gene matches: 4. The CDR3 length is 15 residues. The CDR3, as DNA: TGTGCCAGCAGCGTAGCCCCAGGGGGCGACTATGGCTACACCTTC. Translated: CASSVAPGGDYGYTF.

The chain uses TRBV7-3 and TRBJ2-6; no definite D call. Trimming took 4 bases from V and 0 from J, leaving 10 bases between them. Germline CDR1 and CDR2: SGHTA and FQGTGA. CDR3 length equals 16 residues. CDR3 nucleotide sequence: TGTGCCAGCAGCTCATACAGTTCCTCTGGGGCCAACGTCCTGACTTTC. Its translation: CASSSYSSSGANVLTF.

This clone was observed once. The V gene is TRBV18, the J gene TRBJ1-2, with TRBD1 as a possible D gene (6 bases). With 2 bases removed from V and 5 bases from J, the gap between germline ends came to 15 bases. CDR3 size: 15 residues. Looked up from germline, CDR1 is KGHSH and CDR2 is LQKENI. The CDR3 bases are TGTGCCAGCTCACCAATATCAGGGGATGGATATGGCTACACCTTC. Protein product: CASSPISGDGYGYTF.

The chain links TRBV5-5 to TRBJ1-2; 7 nucleotides line up with TRBD1. Germline V gene data show CDR1 as SGHKS and CDR2 as YYEKEE (reference sequence). The CDR3 spans 12 residues. Trimming took 0 bases from V and 9 from J; bases not matched to a gene: 2. The DNA for the CDR3 is TGTGCCAGCAGCTTGGGACAGGGCCGCTACACCTTC. Translating it yields CASSLGQGRYTF.